Listed below are T cell receptor beta chains from one sample, sequenced in a study of control samples from healthy donors and cancer patients. The table came from immunoSEQ multiplex PCR; TCRdb's copy has only in-frame clones and leaves some out. The sample yields some 140,000 clones, roughly 86% seen once. Sequenced sample: PBMCs. Every receptor here comes from a man aged 45-65 years with head and neck cancer. The CDR3 runs from the conserved cysteine through the conserved F or W. Each record gives: V gene, D gene, J gene, clone size, CDR3 DNA, CDR3 protein. D genes are given only for firm matches. Expanded clones get a size class; other rows say once, few or many, or leave the size out.

TRBV30,NA,TRBJ1-2,NA,TGTGCCTGGGGGAGTCTCCACACCTTC,CAWGSLHTF
TRBV6-5,NA,TRBJ2-1,NA,TGTGCCAGCAGTCCCGGGACACCTCACTACAATGAGCAGTTCTTC,CASSPGTPHYNEQFF
TRBV2,NA,TRBJ2-1,NA,TGTGCCAGCAGTGCGACGGGAGCTTGGAATGAGCAGTTCTTC,CASSATGAWNEQFF
TRBV6-1,TRBD2,TRBJ2-5,NA,TGTGCCAGCAGTGAACCCGGACTAGCAGAGACCCAGTACTTC,CASSEPGLAETQYF
TRBV29-1,NA,TRBJ2-1,once,TGCAGCGTCCTCCGTAGCTCCTACAATGAGCAGTTCTTC,CSVLRSSYNEQFF
TRBV19,NA,TRBJ1-5,NA,TGTGCCAGTAGTATTTGGGGAAGGGGTCAGCCCCAGCATTTT,CASSIWGRGQPQHF
TRBV19,TRBD2,TRBJ2-2,NA,TGTGCCAGTAGTTTAGCGGGGGAGATCACCGGGGAGCTGTTTTTT,CASSLAGEITGELFF
TRBV21-1,NA,TRBJ2-1,NA,TGTGCCAGCAGCAAGCCACGGATCCTAGCACGGGGAGACAATGAGCAGTTCTTC,CASSKPRILARGDNEQFF
TRBV7-9,NA,TRBJ2-2,NA,TGTGCCAGCAGTCCCCCTTTCACCGGGGAGCTGTTTTTT,CASSPPFTGELFF
TRBV7-3,NA,TRBJ1-2,NA,TGTGCCAGCAGCTTAACCCTAGGGAGGGGCCCATCTTATTGCTACACCTTC,CASSLTLGRGPSYCYTF
TRBV18,NA,TRBJ2-1,once,TGTGCCAGCTCTCCAGGGTTGGGCAATGAGCAGTTCTTC,CASSPGLGNEQFF
TRBV9,NA,TRBJ1-6,NA,TGTGCCAGCAGCGCGGGCCCGGGACTGACCTATAATTCACCCCTCCACTTT,CASSAGPGLTYNSPLHF
TRBV12-5,TRBD2,TRBJ2-1,once,TGTGCTAGTGGTTTCTGGCTCTCTACTAGCGGAACTAAGGATGAGCAGTTCTTC,CASGFWLSTSGTKDEQFF
TRBV27,NA,TRBJ2-2,NA,TGTGCCAGCAGGTTACGAGGAAGGGTCCACGGGGAGCTGTTTTTT,CASRLRGRVHGELFF
TRBV15,NA,TRBJ2-1,NA,TGTGCCACCAGCAGAGATAGCGGAGCGAGGCTCTACAATGAGCAGTTCTTC,CATSRDSGARLYNEQFF
TRBV5-1,NA,TRBJ2-3,NA,TGCGCCAGCAGCTTGGTGGGGACCACAGATACGCAGTATTTT,CASSLVGTTDTQYF
TRBV27,TRBD1,TRBJ2-1,once,TGTGCCAGCAGTTCGACAGGGGGCGCATCAAATGAGCAGTTCTTC,CASSSTGGASNEQFF
TRBV19,NA,TRBJ2-3,NA,TGTGCCAGTAGTAGGCAAGGGGAACAGGCTAGCACAGATACGCAGTATTTT,CASSRQGEQASTDTQYF
TRBV19,NA,TRBJ2-2,NA,TGTGCCGTCCAGGGTGGCACCGGGGAGCTGTTTTTT,CAVQGGTGELFF
TRBV11-2,NA,TRBJ2-5,NA,TGTGCCAGCAGCATAGAAGTTGCGGAAGAGACCCAGTACTTC,CASSIEVAEETQYF
TRBV27,NA,TRBJ1-3,NA,TGTGCCAGCAGTACTTCAGTCGGGATGGACACCATATATTTT,CASSTSVGMDTIYF
TRBV7-2,NA,TRBJ1-1,NA,TGTGCCAGCAGCTTATACCCCGGGGCTGGGAACACTGAAGCTTTCTTT,CASSLYPGAGNTEAFF
TRBV23-1,NA,TRBJ2-5,NA,TGCGCCAGCAGTCACCCTTCGACTCACCTGGCCCCAACAGAGACCCAGTACTTC,CASSHPSTHLAPTETQYF
TRBV5-1,NA,TRBJ2-1,once,TGCGCCAGCAGCTTCGATGGGACCTACAATGAGCAGTTCTTC,CASSFDGTYNEQFF
TRBV29-1,NA,TRBJ2-1,NA,TGCAGCGTTGAGCGGAGCTCCTACAATGAGCAGTTCTTC,CSVERSSYNEQFF
TRBV11-2,TRBD1,TRBJ1-5,once,TGTGCCAGCAGCCCGGACAGGGTAGGCAATCAGCCCCAGCATTTT,CASSPDRVGNQPQHF
TRBV28,TRBD2,TRBJ2-7,once,TGTGCCAGCAGTACGACCGGGACTAGCGGGAGGTTGGTTCCCTACGAGCAGTACTTC,CASSTTGTSGRLVPYEQYF
TRBV18,TRBD1,TRBJ1-5,once,TGTGCCAGCTCTCCGGACAGGGACCAGCCCCAGCATTTT,CASSPDRDQPQHF
TRBV30,TRBD1,TRBJ1-3,NA,TGTGCCTGGACCGACAGGGGGTCGGGAAACACCATATATTTT,CAWTDRGSGNTIYF
TRBV6-5,NA,TRBJ1-4,NA,TGTGCCAGCAGTCCACGGGTTACGGAAAAACTGTTTTTT,CASSPRVTEKLFF
TRBV3-1/TRBV3-2,NA,TRBJ2-2,NA,TGTGCCAGCAGAGCTGACACAAACACCGGGGAGCTGTTTTTT,CASRADTNTGELFF
TRBV5-6,NA,TRBJ2-2,NA,TGTGCCAGCAGCTACGTCGTCGGGCCGAACACCGGGGAGCTGTTTTTT,CASSYVVGPNTGELFF
TRBV2,TRBD1,TRBJ1-2,NA,TGTGCCAGCAGTGAAAACAGGGGGGGGTATGGCTACACCTTC,CASSENRGGYGYTF
TRBV7-9,NA,TRBJ2-2,NA,TGTGCCAGCAGCTGGACCGGGGAGCTGTTTTTT,CASSWTGELFF
TRBV24-1,NA,TRBJ1-2,NA,TGTGCCACCAGTGCCCTAGATAACTATGGCTACACCTTC,CATSALDNYGYTF
TRBV4-1,NA,TRBJ1-2,NA,TGCGCCAGCAGCCAAGATTTAGTTCGCCCCGGCAGCTACTATGGCTACACCTTC,CASSQDLVRPGSYYGYTF
TRBV30,TRBD2,TRBJ2-5,few,TGTGCCTGGAGTGTGGGACTAGCGGAGACCCAGTACTTC,CAWSVGLAETQYF
TRBV7-2,TRBD1,TRBJ2-5,NA,TGTGCCAGCAGCTTAGTGACAGGGGTGGAGACCCAGTACTTC,CASSLVTGVETQYF
TRBV3-1/TRBV3-2,TRBD2,TRBJ2-2,NA,TGTGCCAGCAGGGGACTAGGGGGCACCGGGGAGCTGTTTTTT,CASRGLGGTGELFF
TRBV7-9,NA,TRBJ1-1,once,TGTGCCAGCAGCTTAGCGCTGACTTTGAACACTGAAGCTTTCTTT,CASSLALTLNTEAFF
TRBV7-2,NA,TRBJ1-5,NA,TGTGCCAGCAGCTTAGTCGAGGTCAAGTCGCAGCCCCAGCATTTT,CASSLVEVKSQPQHF
TRBV3-1/TRBV3-2,NA,TRBJ2-7,NA,TGTGCCAGCAGCCAAGTAATAGGTTCCTACGAGCAGTACTTC,CASSQVIGSYEQYF
TRBV6-5,NA,TRBJ2-3,NA,TGTGCCAGCACTAGGTTGGACCCCACAGATACGCAGTATTTT,CASTRLDPTDTQYF
TRBV6-5,NA,TRBJ2-6,NA,TGTGCCAGCAGTAGAGGGCTAGCTGGGGCCAACGTCCTGACTTTC,CASSRGLAGANVLTF
TRBV6-6,TRBD1,TRBJ2-2,NA,TGTGCCAGCCAACCGTCCGGACAGGGCCCCGGGGAGCTGTTTTTT,CASQPSGQGPGELFF
TRBV19,NA,TRBJ1-2,NA,TGTGCCAGTAGTAATTGGAAAGCTGGCGGCTACACCTTC,CASSNWKAGGYTF
TRBV5-1,TRBD1,TRBJ1-1,NA,TGCGCCAGCAGGGACAGGGATACCATGAACACTGAAGCTTTCTTT,CASRDRDTMNTEAFF
TRBV18,NA,TRBJ2-7,NA,TGTGCCAGCTCACCTGGACGTTTATTGAACGAGCAGTACTTC,CASSPGRLLNEQYF
TRBV18,NA,TRBJ2-5,NA,TGTGCCAGCTCACCAACGGGGGGCGCCTCCCAAGAGACCCAGTACTTC,CASSPTGGASQETQYF
TRBV2,NA,TRBJ1-2,NA,TGTGCCAGCAGTGAATTCCAGGCCGCCCGGGGAAATGGCTACACCTTC,CASSEFQAARGNGYTF
TRBV4-1,TRBD2,TRBJ2-3,NA,TGCGCCAGCAGAAAAGGAGGCCAGGCGGGAGGGCTGGGAGATACGCAGTATTTT,CASRKGGQAGGLGDTQYF
TRBV19,TRBD2,TRBJ2-5,NA,TGTGCCAGTAGTCTCGGACTAGCGGGGGGGCATCGAGAGACCCAGTACTTC,CASSLGLAGGHRETQYF
TRBV5-1,NA,TRBJ2-1,NA,TGCGCCAGCAGCTTGAACAGGGCAGAGAATGAGCAGTTCTTC,CASSLNRAENEQFF
TRBV4-1,NA,TRBJ2-3,NA,TGCGCCAGCAGCCAAGACCAGGACAGCCCAGATACGCAGTATTTT,CASSQDQDSPDTQYF